These 30 T cell receptor beta chains share one sample of origin, sequenced in a study of blood T cell repertoires in COVID-19. Data came from immunoSEQ multiplex PCR; TCRdb stores just in-frame clones and leaves some out. The sample has over 90,000 clones; about nine tenths are singletons. Specimen: peripheral blood. These receptors came from a woman in her 70s with acute or convalescent COVID-19.

This chain uses TRBV30 with TRBJ2-7, with TRBD2 identical over 8 bases. There are 14 residues in the CDR3. In germline, CDR1 is GTSNPN, CDR2 SVGIG (reference sequence). Germline trimming cut 2 bases from V and 5 bases from J; bases unmatched to any gene: 8. In DNA, the CDR3 is TGTGCCTGGAGTAGGGGACTAGGGCCGAACGAGCAGTACTTC. Translation: CAWSRGLGPNEQYF.

This clone is a singleton in its sample. This rearrangement joins TRBV28 to TRBJ1-1; a weak D match, TRBD1 (5 bases). CDR1 and CDR2 (germline): MDHEN, SYDVKM. The length of the CDR3 is 14 residues. Trimming left V 6 bases short and J 5 bases short, with 16 bases between. CDR3 amino acids: CASRSLRGGTEAFF. The CDR3 DNA sequence: TGTGCCAGCAGAAGTTTACGTGGGGGGACTGAAGCTTTCTTT.

For the CDR3, the DNA is TGTGCCAGCAGCTTGAATAGCGGGGCCTCCTACAATGAGCAGTTCTTC. This gives the protein CASSLNSGASYNEQFF. The chain carries TRBV5-4 and TRBJ2-1; 8 bases are shared with TRBD2. The CDR3 covers 16 residues. CDR1 is SGHNT and CDR2 is YYREEE in the germline V gene (reference sequence). V shed 1 base and J 0 bases; nucleotides not matched to a gene: 3.

The chain employs TRBV7-8 and TRBJ2-1; D is undetermined. The CDR3 spans 15 residues. In germline, CDR1 is SGHVS, CDR2 FQNEAQ. V was cut by 1 base and J by 8 bases, with 15 bases left in between. CDR3 residues: CASSLERVRRHEQFF. The DNA of the CDR3 is TGTGCCAGCAGCTTAGAGAGAGTGCGCAGGCATGAGCAGTTCTTC.

The genes are TRBV7-8 and TRBJ2-2, with 7 positions matching TRBD1. J lost 6 bases, V lost 4 bases, and 11 bases had no gene match. The CDR3 length is 16 residues. Germline-derived CDR1 and CDR2 are SGHVS and FQNEAQ. CDR3 amino acids: CASSSRDRLIPGELFF. In DNA form, the CDR3 reads TGTGCCAGCAGCTCCCGGGACAGACTAATTCCCGGGGAGCTGTTTTTT.

The V gene is TRBV25-1, the J gene TRBJ2-1; possible D gene TRBD2, 6 bases. The CDR3 is 16 residues long. Germline CDR1 MGHDK, CDR2 SYGVNS. V lost 4 bases to trimming and J lost 7 bases, with 20 bases between them. The DNA for the CDR3 is TGTGCCAGCAGTGTGTTATTCGGAGGGCCAAAGAATGAGCAGTTCTTC. Its protein is CASSVLFGGPKNEQFF.

The rearrangement joins TRBV30 to TRBJ2-5; 14 bases agree with TRBD2. The CDR3 consists of 15 residues. With 3 bases clipped from V and 7 bases from J, the junction kept 7 bases outside the gene matches. From germline, CDR1 is GTSNPN and CDR2 SVGIG (reference sequence). The CDR3 region is CAWRLGLAGAGTQYF. Here the CDR3 DNA reads TGTGCCTGGAGACTGGGACTAGCGGGAGCTGGGACCCAGTACTTC.

The V and J genes are TRBV27 and TRBJ2-5; tentative D call: TRBD1 (6 bases). V dropped 5 bases and J dropped 1 base, with 14 bases sitting between them. The CDR3 totals 15 residues. CDR1 and CDR2 from the germline V gene are MNHEY and SMNVEV (reference sequence). Written as DNA, the CDR3 is TGTGCCAGCAGTGAGGGGGTGCAAGGCCAAGAGACCCAGTACTTC. Translating gives CASSEGVQGQETQYF.

The V and J genes are TRBV2 and TRBJ1-2, with a tentative D call TRBD1 (6 bases). Germline V lookup: CDR1 SNHLY, CDR2 FYNNEI. Trimming removed 6 bases from V and 4 bases from J, with 9 bases in between. The length of the CDR3 is 12 residues. The CDR3 region has the DNA TGTGCCAGCAGACAGGGATCCTATGGCTACACCTTC. Protein sequence: CASRQGSYGYTF.

This chain uses TRBV30 with TRBJ1-2; TRBD1 aligns across 7 bases. Germline V gene data show CDR1 as GTSNPN and CDR2 as SVGIG (reference sequence). V dropped 0 bases and J dropped 4; count of bases not matched to a gene: 5. The CDR3 contains 14 residues. The CDR3 protein is CAWSVRGQSYGYTF. The CDR3, as DNA: TGTGCCTGGAGTGTAAGGGGACAGAGCTATGGCTACACCTTC.

This clone was counted once. The rearrangement links TRBV2 to TRBJ1-2, with D possibly matching TRBD1 (5 bases). V was cut by 2 bases and J by 6 bases, with 16 bases left in between. CDR3 length: 15 residues. Per germline, CDR1 SNHLY and CDR2 FYNNEI. CDR3 amino acids: CASSENARAFDGYTF. The CDR3 bases are TGTGCCAGCAGTGAAAACGCCAGGGCTTTCGATGGCTACACCTTC.

About this clone: Relative to the germline gene, one junction end is altered; a read error may explain this. This chain uses TRBV19 with TRBJ2-2; 7 bases fit TRBD1. The CDR3 runs 14 residues. Germline-derived CDR1 and CDR2 are LNHDA and SQIVND (reference sequence). Here the CDR3 DNA reads TGTGCCAGTAGGATAGACAGGGCCACCGGGGAGCTGTTTTTT. It encodes CASRIDRATGELFF.

The chain has TRBV5-1 and TRBJ2-6; D unresolved. The CDR3 extends over 14 amino acids. V dropped 4 bases and J dropped 1 base, with 6 bases sitting between them. CDR1 SGHRS and CDR2 YFSETQ come from the germline V gene. The CDR3 nucleotides are TGCGCCAGCAGCCCTATATCTGGGGCCAACGTCCTGACTTTC. Amino acids: CASSPISGANVLTF.

The chain links TRBV28 to TRBJ1-2, with 8 bases fitting TRBD1. From germline, CDR1 is MDHEN and CDR2 SYDVKM. Trimming took 2 bases from V and 8 from J; bases not matched to a gene: 4. This CDR3 spans 13 amino acids. The CDR3 DNA reads as TGTGCCAGCAGTTTACAGGGGGCGCTAGGCTACACCTTC. The encoded protein is CASSLQGALGYTF.

The V and J genes are TRBV6-5 and TRBJ1-2, with unresolved D. Germline V gene lookup returns CDR1 MNHEY and CDR2 SVGAGI. This CDR3 comprises 13 residues. Trimming took off 6 bases at V and 2 bases at J, with 10 bases between the two ends. The CDR3 reads CASSQKLNYGYTF. Written as DNA, the CDR3 is TGTGCCAGCAGCCAAAAGCTGAACTATGGCTACACCTTC.

The J gene is TRBJ2-3, the V gene TRBV12-5; no reliable D call. Trimming took 1 base from V and 8 from J, leaving 4 bases between them. This CDR3 comprises 11 residues. Germline V gives CDR1 LGHNT, CDR2 FRNRAP. CDR3 nucleotide sequence: TGTGCTAGTGGTTTGGCCAGTACGCAGTATTTT. This encodes CASGLASTQYF.

The rearrangement joins TRBV15 to TRBJ2-1; possible D gene TRBD2, 6 bases. V gave up 0 bases and J gave up 5 bases, with 14 bases separating them. Germline-derived CDR1 and CDR2 are LNHNV and YYDKDF (reference sequence). This CDR3 has 16 amino acids. The CDR3 spells CATSRDPLAGNNEQFF. As DNA, the CDR3 is TGTGCCACCAGCAGAGACCCACTAGCAGGGAACAATGAGCAGTTCTTC.

V usage is TRBV19 and J usage is TRBJ1-6; TRBD1 aligns across 7 bases. The CDR3 totals 13 residues. Germline V lookup: CDR1 LNHDA, CDR2 SQIVND (reference sequence). V trimming: 4 bases; J trimming: 10 bases; junction bases outside the gene matches: 4. CDR3 sequence (DNA): TGTGCCAGTAGTACCGACAGGGTATCACCCCTCCACTTT. This gives the protein CASSTDRVSPLHF.

V is TRBV3-1 (or the pseudogene TRBV3-2) and J is TRBJ1-2; perhaps TRBD1 as D (6 bases). The CDR3 is 15 residues long. Germline CDR1 is LGHDT and CDR2 is YNNKEL (reference sequence). V lost 8 bases, J lost 8 bases, and 24 bases lay in between. The CDR3 spells CASSRTTDSLGGYTF. CDR3 nucleotides: TGTGCCAGCTCTAGAACTACGGACAGCTTGGGGGGCTACACCTTC.

V usage is TRBV24-1 and J usage is TRBJ2-2, with 10 bases fitting TRBD1. Losses at the gene ends were 4 bases for V and 4 bases for J; bases not matched to a gene: 5. Germline assignment: CDR1 KGHDR and CDR2 SFDVKD. This CDR3 region has 16 residues. In DNA, the CDR3 is TGTGCCACCAGTGACCCGGGACAGGGGCGCACCGGGGAGCTGTTTTTT. Translation: CATSDPGQGRTGELFF.

The V call is TRBV3-1 (or the pseudogene TRBV3-2), the J call TRBJ2-3; tentatively, D is TRBD2 (5 bases). CDR1 is LGHDT and CDR2 is YNNKEL in the germline V gene (reference sequence). This CDR3 has 15 amino acids. Trimming took off 6 bases at V and 4 bases at J, with 17 bases between the two ends. CDR3 sequence reads: CASRGSGRVADTQYF. CDR3 DNA sequence: TGTGCCAGCAGAGGCTCGGGGAGAGTGGCAGATACGCAGTATTTT.

This chain joins TRBV6-5 and TRBJ1-5, with TRBD1 matching over 7 bases. Looked up from germline, CDR1 is MNHEY and CDR2 is SVGAGI. The V and J ends lost 6 bases and 6 bases, in that order; junction bases with no gene match: 2. The CDR3 has 12 amino acids. CDR3 sequence reads: CASSAGGQPQHF. The DNA for the CDR3 is TGTGCCAGCAGCGCAGGGGGTCAGCCCCAGCATTTT.

V gene TRBV30 combines with J gene TRBJ1-1; D call uncertain. The length of the CDR3 is 11 residues. V was clipped by 1 base and J by 12 bases, with 12 bases between them. CDR1 is GTSNPN, CDR2 SVGIG, per germline (reference sequence). The CDR3 DNA reads as TGTGCCTGGAGTGGAACGCTAACTACTTTCTTT. Protein product: CAWSGTLTTFF.

The table lists this clone with a count of one. The chain links TRBV11-2 to TRBJ1-2; 8 bases match TRBD1. The CDR3 consists of 15 residues. Germline trimming cut 7 bases from V and 2 bases from J; bases unmatched to any gene: 9. Germline lookup yields CDR1 SGHAT and CDR2 FQNNGV. CDR3 region: CASNSLGTGNYGYTF. CDR3 nucleotides: TGTGCCAGCAACTCCTTGGGGACAGGAAACTATGGCTACACCTTC. The full variable domain, with the rest looked up from reference TRBV11-2 and TRBJ1-2, is EAGVAQSPRYKIIEKRQSVAFWCNPISGHATLYWYQQILGQGPKLLIQFQNNGVVDDSQLPKDRFSAERLKGVDSTLKIQPAKLEDSAVYLCASNSLGTGNYGYTFGSGTRLTVV.

The rearrangement links TRBV5-8 to TRBJ2-2, with 7 bases that match TRBD1. Per the germline V gene, CDR1 is SGHTS and CDR2 is YDEGEE. Trimming took 4 bases from V and 1 from J; bases not matched to a gene: 4. The CDR3 has 15 residues. The CDR3 sequence is CASSAGDRNTGELFF. The CDR3 DNA reads as TGTGCCAGCAGCGCCGGGGACAGGAACACCGGGGAGCTGTTTTTT.

This chain connects TRBV27 to TRBJ1-5; D gene ambiguous. V dropped 3 bases and J dropped 0 bases, with 9 bases sitting between them. The CDR3 extends over 15 amino acids. From germline, CDR1 is MNHEY and CDR2 SMNVEV (reference sequence). This CDR3 reads CASSLRGNSNQPQHF. CDR3 in DNA: TGTGCCAGCAGTTTGCGAGGGAATAGCAATCAGCCCCAGCATTTT.

V and J are TRBV3-1 (or the pseudogene TRBV3-2) and TRBJ1-2; possible D gene TRBD1, 5 bases. The CDR3 runs 17 residues. With 0 bases removed from V and 5 bases from J, the gap between germline ends came to 19 bases. Germline CDR1 LGHDT, CDR2 YNNKEL (reference sequence). The DNA for the CDR3 is TGTGCCAGCAGCCAAGATACAGGACGGTCTATGGGGTATGGCTACACCTTC. Its protein product is CASSQDTGRSMGYGYTF.

Notes on this clone: The sample has other DNA sequences that encode this CDR3 too. The V call is TRBV5-1, the J call TRBJ1-6; 7 bases are shared with TRBD1. CDR1 and CDR2 (germline): SGHRS, YFSETQ. J gave up 5 bases and V 4 bases, and 3 bases lay outside the gene matches. This CDR3 comprises 14 residues. The CDR3 DNA reads as TGCGCCAGCAGCCTCACAGGGGATAATTCACCCCTCCACTTT. Protein: CASSLTGDNSPLHF.

The genes are TRBV28 and TRBJ2-7; possibly TRBD1 for D (6 bases). There are 15 residues in the CDR3. V was shortened by 5 bases and J by 5 bases, with 19 bases between the two germline ends. Germline-derived CDR1 and CDR2 are MDHEN and SYDVKM. The CDR3 DNA reads TGTGCCAGCAGTAGCAGGGGAGCTCTGGGCGACGAGCAGTACGTC. As protein: CASSSRGALGDEQYV.

The rearrangement uses TRBV19 and TRBJ1-1; D is unclear. Deletions cut 0 bases from V and 4 bases from J, with 9 bases between. The CDR3 runs 14 residues. The germline V gene encodes CDR1 LNHDA and CDR2 SQIVND (reference sequence). The CDR3, as DNA: TGTGCCAGTAGTATAGACGTTGGCCTCACTGAAGCTTTCTTT. It yields the protein CASSIDVGLTEAFF.